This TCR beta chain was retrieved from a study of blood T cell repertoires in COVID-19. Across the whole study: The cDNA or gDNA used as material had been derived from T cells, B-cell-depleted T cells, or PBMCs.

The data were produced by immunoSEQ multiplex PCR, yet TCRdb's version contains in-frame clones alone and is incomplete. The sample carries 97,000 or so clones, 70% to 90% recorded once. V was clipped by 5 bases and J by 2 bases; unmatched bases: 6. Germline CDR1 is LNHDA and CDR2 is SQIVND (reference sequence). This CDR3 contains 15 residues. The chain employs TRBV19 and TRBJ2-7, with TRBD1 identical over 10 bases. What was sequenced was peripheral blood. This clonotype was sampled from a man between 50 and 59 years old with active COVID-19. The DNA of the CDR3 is TGTGCCAGTAGTTCCAAGGGACAGGGGACCTACGAGCAGTACTTC. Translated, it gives CASSSKGQGTYEQYF.